Detailed here is one T cell receptor (beta chain). The germline V and J ends were trimmed by 5 bases and 0 bases, with 5 bases remaining between them. This CDR3 comprises 13 residues. Germline values: CDR1 MNHEY, CDR2 SMNVEV (reference sequence). The sample belongs to a study of blood T cell repertoires in COVID-19. Per the authors' pipeline: Estimation of nucleated cell counts relied on the amplification of reference gene primers. Here immunoSEQ multiplex PCR was the method, and the copy in TCRdb shows in-frame clones only, minus some. V, J and clone size were drawn from that table, and D and trimming were deduced from the DNA. The table lists about 89,000 clones, 60% to 85% of them singletons.

The chain is built from TRBV27 and TRBJ2-4; D call uncertain. This TCR derives from a human donor in a cohort sampled during active COVID-19. Input material: peripheral blood. The CDR3 region is CASSLRAKNIQYF. Here the CDR3 DNA reads TGTGCCAGCAGTCTGCGAGCCAAAAACATTCAGTACTTC.